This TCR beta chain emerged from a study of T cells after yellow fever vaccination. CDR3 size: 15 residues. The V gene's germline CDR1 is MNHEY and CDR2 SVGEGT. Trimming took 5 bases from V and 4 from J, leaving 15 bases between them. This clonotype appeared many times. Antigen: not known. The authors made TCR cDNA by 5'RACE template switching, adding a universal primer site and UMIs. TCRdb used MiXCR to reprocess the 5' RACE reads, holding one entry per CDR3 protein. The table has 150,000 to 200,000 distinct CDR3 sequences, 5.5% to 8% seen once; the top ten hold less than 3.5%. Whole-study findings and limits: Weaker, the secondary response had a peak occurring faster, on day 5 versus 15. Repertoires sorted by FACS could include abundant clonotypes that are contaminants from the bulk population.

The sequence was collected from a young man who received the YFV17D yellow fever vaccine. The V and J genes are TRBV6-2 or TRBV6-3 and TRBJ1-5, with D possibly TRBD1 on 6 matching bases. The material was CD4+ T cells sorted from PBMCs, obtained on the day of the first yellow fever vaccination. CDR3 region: CASSRGRSENQPQHF. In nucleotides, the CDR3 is TGTGCCAGCAGTAGGGGGAGATCCGAGAATCAGCCCCAGCATTTT.